This T cell receptor beta chain is from a study of radiation and T cells in renal cell carcinoma. The V end lost 8 bases, the J end lost 1 base, and 14 bases lay between the germline ends. CDR1 and CDR2 from the germline V gene are KGHSH and LQKENI. This CDR3 has 14 amino acids. The treatment: treatment-naive control, cytoreductive nephrectomy. Generated by immunoSEQ multiplex PCR, the TCRdb table keeps only in-frame clones and is missing some. The sample contains roughly 14,000 clones, about two thirds of which appear only once. Material: tumor tissue, obtained from a patient whose treatment was nephrectomy without radiotherapy. The receptor was derived from a man aged 60 to 75 with renal cell carcinoma. The rearrangement uses TRBV18 and TRBJ1-1, with a possible D match to TRBD1 (6 bases). DNA of the CDR3: TGTGCCAGCCTACCGGGACATTCGAACACTGAAGCTTTCTTT. It is translated as CASLPGHSNTEAFF.